A single sample is the source of the 12 T cell receptor beta chains below, sequenced in a study of blood T cells in healthy people across ages. A sample-barcoded 5' primer and a J-beta primer mix were used in a second PCR of roughly 7 to 11 cycles. Each CDR3 protein gets one entry after TCRdb re-called the 5' RACE reads with MiXCR. The data show 800,000 or so distinct CDR3 sequences, around a quarter seen once. A further study also used this sample, focusing on T cells of mothers and their children.

Material for sequencing was blood. These receptors all come from a boy younger than 18 in good health.

The rearrangement links TRBV18 to TRBJ2-5; D is undetermined. CDR1 is KGHSH and CDR2 is LQKENI in the germline V gene. V was trimmed by 4 bases and J by 3 bases, leaving 15 bases between them. The CDR3 totals 15 residues. Here the CDR3 reads CASSLGFAGEETQYF. The CDR3 nucleotides are TGTGCCAGCTCACTGGGGTTTGCCGGTGAAGAGACCCAGTACTTC. Full variable domain (missing parts from reference TRBV18 and TRBJ2-5): NAGVMQNPRHLVRRRGQEARLRCSPMKGHSHVYWYRQLPEEGLKFMVYLQKENIIDESGMPKERFSAEFPKEGPSILRIQQVVRGDSAAYFCASSLGFAGEETQYFGPGTRLLVL.

This clonotype was detected a few times. The chain links TRBV21-1 to TRBJ2-1; TRBD2, the table's D call, was not compared with the DNA. TRBV21-1 is shown as a pseudogene. The CDR3 length is 17 residues. The CDR3 sequence: CASSPRGSGATYNEQFF. The DNA of the CDR3 is TGTGCCAGCAGCCCCAGAGGTAGCGGGGCCACCTACAATGAGCAGTTCTTC.

J is TRBJ2-1 and V is TRBV5-1; D gene ambiguous. The J call is in doubt because the DNA end fits TRBJ2-7 better. CDR1 SGHRS and CDR2 YFSETQ come from the germline V gene. This CDR3 region has 11 residues. The CDR3 loop is CASALEEKQYF. DNA of the CDR3: TGCGCCAGCGCCCTAGAGGAAAAGCAGTACTTC.

This rearrangement joins TRBV7-3 to TRBJ2-5; D may correspond to TRBD1 or TRBD2 (5 bases each). The CDR3 loop spans 12 amino acids. With 5 bases removed from V and 11 bases from J, the gap between germline ends came to 15 bases. CDR1 and CDR2 from the germline V gene are SGHTA and FQGTGA. In DNA form, the CDR3 reads TGTGCCAGCAGCACCCGGGGCGGTAAGCAGTACTTC. It specifies CASSTRGGKQYF.

This clonotype has at least ten counts. The rearrangement links TRBV21-1 to TRBJ1-4; the table calls TRBD1, which could not be checked here. TRBV21-1 is recorded as a pseudogene. The CDR3 is 14 residues long. The CDR3 sequence is CASNGSGDVEKLFF. Here the CDR3 DNA reads TGTGCCAGCAACGGGTCAGGGGATGTTGAAAAACTGTTTTTT.

The chain carries TRBV2 and TRBJ2-3; D gene ambiguous. The CDR3 is made up of 13 amino acids. From germline, CDR1 is SNHLY and CDR2 FYNNEI. Trimming removed 7 bases from V and 0 bases from J, with 8 bases in between. The CDR3 DNA follows: TGTGCCAGCACAGGCGCCAGCACAGATACGCAGTATTTT. It codes for CASTGASTDTQYF.

This chain joins TRBV5-4 and TRBJ2-3, with 9 bases aligning to TRBD1. This CDR3 region has 13 residues. CDR1 SGHNT and CDR2 YYREEE come from the germline V gene (reference sequence). The trim removed 5 bases at V and 5 bases at J, leaving 3 bases unmatched. CDR3 DNA sequence: TGTGCCAGCAGACCGGGACAGGGAGATACGCAGTATTTT. Protein product: CASRPGQGDTQYF.

Only a few counts were recorded for this clonotype. The CDR3 is CASSLGGTISYEQYF. In DNA, the CDR3 is TGCGCCAGCAGCTTGGGGGGGACAATCTCCTACGAGCAGTACTTC. The J gene is TRBJ2-7, the V gene TRBV5-1, with a possible D match to TRBD1 (6 bases). V gave up 0 bases and J gave up 0 bases, with 10 bases separating them. There are 15 residues in the CDR3. Germline values: CDR1 SGHRS, CDR2 YFSETQ.

This chain joins TRBV15 and TRBJ1-2; D is perhaps TRBD1 (5 bases). CDR3 length: 17 amino acids. Trimming took off 5 bases at V and 1 base at J, with 20 bases between the two ends. Germline V gene data show CDR1 as LNHNV and CDR2 as YYDKDF (reference sequence). This chain's CDR3 is CATSSHRTTNVNYGYTF. For the CDR3, the DNA is TGTGCCACCAGCTCCCACAGGACTACCAATGTTAACTATGGCTACACCTTC.

The chain has TRBV6-6 and TRBJ2-5, with 7 nucleotides matching TRBD2. With the DNA end fitting TRBJ2-1 better, the J assignment may be wrong. The CDR3 spans 15 residues. The germline V gene has CDR1 MNHNY and CDR2 SVGAGI (reference sequence). The CDR3 bases are TGTGCCAGCACAGACCCCGGGGGGTTACGGAATGAGCAGTTCTTC. Translation: CASTDPGGLRNEQFF.

The gene calls are TRBV7-9 and TRBJ2-7, with TRBD2 matching over 10 bases. The CDR3 totals 19 residues. The germline V gene has CDR1 SEHNR and CDR2 FQNEAQ (reference sequence). After removal of 4 bases from V and 3 bases from J, the junction contained 18 bases not matched to a gene. CDR3 sequence reads: CASSSTVLREREGLYEQYF. CDR3 sequence (DNA): TGTGCCAGCAGCTCTACGGTGTTGAGGGAGCGGGAGGGCCTCTACGAGCAGTACTTC. Variable domain in full (rest from reference TRBV7-9 and TRBJ2-7): DTGVSQNPRHKITKRGQNVTFRCDPISEHNRLYWYRQTLGQGPEFLTYFQNEAQLEKSRLLSDRFSAERPKGSFSTLEIQRTEQGDSAMYLCASSSTVLREREGLYEQYFGPGTRLTVT.

This clonotype was detected only a few times. J is TRBJ2-1 and V is TRBV7-9, with D perhaps TRBD2 (6 bases). The CDR3 consists of 16 residues. Trimming removed 1 base from V and 2 bases from J, with 12 bases in between. In germline, CDR1 is SEHNR, CDR2 FQNEAQ (reference sequence). The DNA for the CDR3 is TGTGCCAGCAGCTTAGTCCTAGCGCCCGCCTACAATGAGCAGTTCTTC. This encodes CASSLVLAPAYNEQFF. The full variable domain, rest sourced from reference TRBV7-9 and TRBJ2-1, is DTGVSQNPRHKITKRGQNVTFRCDPISEHNRLYWYRQTLGQGPEFLTYFQNEAQLEKSRLLSDRFSAERPKGSFSTLEIQRTEQGDSAMYLCASSLVLAPAYNEQFFGPGTRLTVL.